This T cell receptor (beta chain) was sequenced during a study of blood T cell repertoires in COVID-19. TCRdb's copy holds only in-frame clones and misses some; the assay was immunoSEQ multiplex PCR. The sample includes fewer than 200,000 clones, approximately 80% of them seen just once. Germline CDR1 MNHEY, CDR2 SVGEGT. The germline V and J ends were trimmed by 6 bases and 0 bases, with 9 bases remaining between them. The CDR3 has 13 residues. The chain carries TRBV6-2 or TRBV6-3 and TRBJ2-7, with unresolved D. The sample was peripheral blood. The receptor's source is a woman aged 40 to 50 with COVID-19, enrolled during active disease. CDR3 sequence reads: CASSRPGSYEQYF. The CDR3, as DNA: TGTGCCAGCAGCCGCCCCGGCTCCTACGAGCAGTACTTC.